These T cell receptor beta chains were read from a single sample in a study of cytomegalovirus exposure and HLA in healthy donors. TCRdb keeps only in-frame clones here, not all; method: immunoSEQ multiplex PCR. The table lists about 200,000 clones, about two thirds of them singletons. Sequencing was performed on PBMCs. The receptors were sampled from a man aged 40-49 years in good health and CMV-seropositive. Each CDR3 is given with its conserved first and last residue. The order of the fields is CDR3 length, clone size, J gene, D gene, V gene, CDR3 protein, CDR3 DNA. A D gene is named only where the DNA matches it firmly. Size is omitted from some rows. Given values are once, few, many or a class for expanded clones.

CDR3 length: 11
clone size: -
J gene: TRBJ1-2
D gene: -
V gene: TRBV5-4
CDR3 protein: CASSFHSGYTF
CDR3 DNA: TGTGCCAGCAGCTTCCACAGTGGCTACACCTTC

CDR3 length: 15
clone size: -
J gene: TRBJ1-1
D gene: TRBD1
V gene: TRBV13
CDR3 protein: CASSPGQGAGTEAFF
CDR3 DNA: TGTGCCAGCAGCCCCGGACAGGGGGCAGGTACTGAAGCTTTCTTT

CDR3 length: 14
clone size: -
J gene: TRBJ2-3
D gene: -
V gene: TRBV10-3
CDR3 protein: CAPRGDTSTDTQYF
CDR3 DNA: TGTGCCCCCAGGGGGGATACTAGCACAGATACGCAGTATTTT

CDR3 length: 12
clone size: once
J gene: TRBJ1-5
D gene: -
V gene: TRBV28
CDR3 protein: CASSLRTGGQHF
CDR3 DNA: TGTGCCAGCAGCTTACGAACCGGGGGCCAGCATTTT

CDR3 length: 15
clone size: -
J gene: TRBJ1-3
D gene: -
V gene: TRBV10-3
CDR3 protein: CAIRTHRVSGNTIYF
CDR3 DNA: TGTGCCATCAGGACCCACAGGGTCTCTGGAAACACCATATATTTT

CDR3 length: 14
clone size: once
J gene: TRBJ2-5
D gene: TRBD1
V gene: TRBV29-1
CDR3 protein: CSGQAGTAQETQYF
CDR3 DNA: TGCAGCGGCCAGGCCGGGACAGCACAAGAGACCCAGTACTTC

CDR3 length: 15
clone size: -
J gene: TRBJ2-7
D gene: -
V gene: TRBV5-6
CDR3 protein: CASSLGERQLYEQYF
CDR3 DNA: TGTGCCAGCAGCTTGGGAGAGAGACAGCTCTACGAGCAGTACTTC

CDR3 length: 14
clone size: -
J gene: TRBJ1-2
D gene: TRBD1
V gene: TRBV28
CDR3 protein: CASSGPGTGDGYTF
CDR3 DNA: TGTGCCAGCAGTGGACCCGGGACAGGGGATGGCTACACCTTC

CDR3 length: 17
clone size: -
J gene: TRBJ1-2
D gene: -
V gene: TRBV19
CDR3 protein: CASSFSLDRKINYGYTF
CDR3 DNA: TGTGCCAGTAGTTTCTCCCTGGACAGAAAGATTAACTATGGCTACACCTTC

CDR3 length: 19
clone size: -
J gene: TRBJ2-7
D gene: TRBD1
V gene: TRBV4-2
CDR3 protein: CASSLLLPSSAGGTYEQYF
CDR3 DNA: TGTGCCAGCAGCCTCCTACTCCCTAGTTCGGCAGGGGGCACTTACGAGCAGTACTTC

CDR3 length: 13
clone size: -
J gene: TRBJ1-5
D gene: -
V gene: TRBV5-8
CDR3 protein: CASGLTSNQPQHF
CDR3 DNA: TGTGCCAGCGGGCTGACTAGCAATCAGCCCCAGCATTTT

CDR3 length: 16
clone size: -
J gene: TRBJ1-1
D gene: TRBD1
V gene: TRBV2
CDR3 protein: CASRLGQAIMNTEAFF
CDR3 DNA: TGTGCCAGCAGGCTGGGACAGGCGATTATGAACACTGAAGCTTTCTTT

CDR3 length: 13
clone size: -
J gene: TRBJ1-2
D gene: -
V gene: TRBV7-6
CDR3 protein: CASSAGRNYGYTF
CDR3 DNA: TGTGCCAGCAGCGCGGGACGAAACTATGGCTACACCTTC

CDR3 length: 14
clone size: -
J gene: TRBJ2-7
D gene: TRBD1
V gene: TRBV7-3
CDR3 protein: CASSKGQGAYEQYF
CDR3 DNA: TGTGCCAGCAGTAAAGGACAGGGGGCCTACGAGCAGTACTTC

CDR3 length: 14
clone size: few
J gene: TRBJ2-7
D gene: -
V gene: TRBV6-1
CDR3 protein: CASTQGLEPYEQYF
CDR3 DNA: TGTGCCAGCACCCAGGGTCTAGAGCCCTACGAGCAGTACTTC

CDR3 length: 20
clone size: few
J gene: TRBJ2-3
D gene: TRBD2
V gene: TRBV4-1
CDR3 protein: CASSLPGLAGGPSDRDTQYF
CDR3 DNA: TGCGCCAGCAGCCTCCCCGGACTAGCGGGGGGCCCATCCGACCGCGATACGCAGTATTTT

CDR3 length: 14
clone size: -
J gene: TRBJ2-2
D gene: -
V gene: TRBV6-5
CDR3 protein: CASLGEPNTGELFF
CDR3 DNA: TGTGCCAGCTTAGGGGAACCGAACACCGGGGAGCTGTTTTTT

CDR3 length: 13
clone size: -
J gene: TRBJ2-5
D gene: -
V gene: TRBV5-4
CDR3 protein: CASSLVTGETQYF
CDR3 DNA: TGTGCCAGCAGCTTAGTGACAGGAGAGACCCAGTACTTC

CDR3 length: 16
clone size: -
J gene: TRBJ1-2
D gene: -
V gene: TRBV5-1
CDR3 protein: CASSLEGGPGDYGYTF
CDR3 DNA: TGCGCCAGCAGCTTGGAAGGGGGTCCAGGAGACTATGGCTACACCTTC

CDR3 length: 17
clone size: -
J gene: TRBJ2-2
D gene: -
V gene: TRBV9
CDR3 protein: CASSVGTWQTNTGELFF
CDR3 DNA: TGTGCCAGCAGCGTAGGAACGTGGCAGACGAACACCGGGGAGCTGTTTTTT

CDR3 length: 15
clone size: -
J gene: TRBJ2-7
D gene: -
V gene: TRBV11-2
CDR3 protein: CASSSIRYDSYEQYF
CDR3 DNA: TGTGCCAGCAGCTCGATCCGATATGACAGCTACGAGCAGTACTTC

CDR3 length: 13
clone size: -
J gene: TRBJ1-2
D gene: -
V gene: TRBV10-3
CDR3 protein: CAISDTDTYGYTF
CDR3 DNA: TGTGCCATCAGTGACACAGATACCTATGGCTACACCTTC

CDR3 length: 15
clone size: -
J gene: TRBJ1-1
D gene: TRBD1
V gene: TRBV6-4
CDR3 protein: CASSETGGAEAEAFF
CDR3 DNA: TGTGCCAGCAGTGAGACAGGGGGGGCCGAGGCTGAAGCTTTCTTT

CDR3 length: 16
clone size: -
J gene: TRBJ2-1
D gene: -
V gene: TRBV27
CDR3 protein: CASSLLGGRLYNEQFF
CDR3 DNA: TGTGCCAGCAGTTTATTGGGGGGTAGGTTGTACAATGAGCAGTTCTTC

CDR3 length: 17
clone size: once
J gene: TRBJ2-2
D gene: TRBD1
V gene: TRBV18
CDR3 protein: CASSPAGTGGSTGELFF
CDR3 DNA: TGTGCCAGCTCACCGGCCGGGACAGGGGGCTCGACCGGGGAGCTGTTTTTT

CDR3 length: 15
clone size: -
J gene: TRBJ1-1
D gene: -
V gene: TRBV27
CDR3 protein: CASSFGVGPDTEAFF
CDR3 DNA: TGTGCCAGCAGTTTTGGAGTCGGCCCCGACACTGAAGCTTTCTTT

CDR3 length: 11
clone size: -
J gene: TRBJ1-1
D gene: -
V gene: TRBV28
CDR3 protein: CASSLTSKAFF
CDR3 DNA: TGTGCCAGCAGTTTAACGAGCAAAGCTTTCTTT